This TCR beta chain was profiled in a study of cytomegalovirus exposure and HLA in healthy donors. This clone was seen once. Vbeta (60) and Jbeta (13) primers were used in the PCR. Profiled with immunoSEQ multiplex PCR; TCRdb holds only in-frame clones, not every one. The table includes about 160,000 clones, about 65% detected once. This clonotype was obtained from a man aged 40-50 years in good health and CMV-seropositive. Source material: PBMCs.

DNA of the CDR3: TGCGCCAGCAGCCAAGAACAGTGGACTAACTATGGCTACACCTTC. Encoded protein: CASSQEQWTNYGYTF. V is TRBV4-3 and J is TRBJ1-2; D not resolved. Germline V gives CDR1 LGHNA, CDR2 YSLEER. V lost 0 bases and J lost 0, with 8 bases in between. There are 15 residues in the CDR3.